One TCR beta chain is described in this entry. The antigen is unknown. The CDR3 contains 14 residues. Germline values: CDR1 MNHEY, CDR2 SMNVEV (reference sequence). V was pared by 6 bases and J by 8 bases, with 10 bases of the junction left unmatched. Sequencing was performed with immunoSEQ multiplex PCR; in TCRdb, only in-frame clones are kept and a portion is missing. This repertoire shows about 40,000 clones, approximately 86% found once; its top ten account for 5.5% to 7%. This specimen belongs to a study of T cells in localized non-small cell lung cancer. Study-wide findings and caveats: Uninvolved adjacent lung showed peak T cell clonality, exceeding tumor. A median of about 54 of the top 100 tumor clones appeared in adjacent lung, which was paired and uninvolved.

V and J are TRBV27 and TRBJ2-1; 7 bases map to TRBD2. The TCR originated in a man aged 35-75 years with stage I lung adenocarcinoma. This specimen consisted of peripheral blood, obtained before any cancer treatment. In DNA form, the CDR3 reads TGTGCCAGCAGCCAGGGACTAATTTCCGATGAGCAGTTCTTC. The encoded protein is CASSQGLISDEQFF.